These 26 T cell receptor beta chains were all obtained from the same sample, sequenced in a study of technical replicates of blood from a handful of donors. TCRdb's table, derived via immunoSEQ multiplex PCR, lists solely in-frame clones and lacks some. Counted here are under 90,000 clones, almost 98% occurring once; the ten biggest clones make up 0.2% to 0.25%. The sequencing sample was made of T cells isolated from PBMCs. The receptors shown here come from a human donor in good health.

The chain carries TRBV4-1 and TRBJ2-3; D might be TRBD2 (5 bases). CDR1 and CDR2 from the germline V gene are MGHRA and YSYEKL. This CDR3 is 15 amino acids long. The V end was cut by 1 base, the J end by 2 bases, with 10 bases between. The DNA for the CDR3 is TGCGCCAGCAGCCAAGCAGGACTCTTCACAGATACGCAGTATTTT. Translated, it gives CASSQAGLFTDTQYF.

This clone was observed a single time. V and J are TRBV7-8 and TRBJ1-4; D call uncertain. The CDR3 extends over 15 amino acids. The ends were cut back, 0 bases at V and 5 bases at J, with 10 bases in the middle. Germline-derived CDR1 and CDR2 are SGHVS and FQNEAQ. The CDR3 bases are TGTGCCAGCAGCTTAGCGCGAAGAGGAAATGAAAAACTGTTTTTT. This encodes CASSLARRGNEKLFF.

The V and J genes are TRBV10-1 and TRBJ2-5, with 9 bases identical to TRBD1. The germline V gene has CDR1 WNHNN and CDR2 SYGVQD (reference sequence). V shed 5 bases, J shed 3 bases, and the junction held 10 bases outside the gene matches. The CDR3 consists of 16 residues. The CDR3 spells CASSWGQGRVEETQYF. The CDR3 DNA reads TGCGCCAGCAGTTGGGGACAGGGAAGAGTCGAAGAGACCCAGTACTTC.

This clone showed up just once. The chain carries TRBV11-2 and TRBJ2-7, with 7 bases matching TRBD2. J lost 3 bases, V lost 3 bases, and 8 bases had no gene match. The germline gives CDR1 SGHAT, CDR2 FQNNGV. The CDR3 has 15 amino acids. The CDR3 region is CASSLRETKLYEQYF. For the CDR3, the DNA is TGTGCCAGCAGCTTGCGGGAGACTAAACTCTACGAGCAGTACTTC.

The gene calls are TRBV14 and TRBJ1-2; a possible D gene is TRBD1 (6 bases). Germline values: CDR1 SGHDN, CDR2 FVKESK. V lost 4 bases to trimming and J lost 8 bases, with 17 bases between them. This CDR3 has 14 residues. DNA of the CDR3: TGTGCCAGCAGCCCCCTCGGGGCAGGGGCGGGCTACACCTTC. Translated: CASSPLGAGAGYTF.

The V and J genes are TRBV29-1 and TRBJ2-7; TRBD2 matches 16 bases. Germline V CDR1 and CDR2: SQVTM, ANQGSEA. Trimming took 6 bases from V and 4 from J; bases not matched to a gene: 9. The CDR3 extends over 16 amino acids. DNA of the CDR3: TGCAGCGTCGGGACTAGCGGGAGGGCTTTGGGGTACGAGCAGTACTTC. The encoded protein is CSVGTSGRALGYEQYF.

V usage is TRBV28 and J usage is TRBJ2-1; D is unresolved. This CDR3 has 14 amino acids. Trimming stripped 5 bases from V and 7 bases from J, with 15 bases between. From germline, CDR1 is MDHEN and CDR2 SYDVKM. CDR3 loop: CASSPHKSPNEQFF. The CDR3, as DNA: TGTGCCAGCAGTCCTCACAAGTCTCCTAATGAGCAGTTCTTC.

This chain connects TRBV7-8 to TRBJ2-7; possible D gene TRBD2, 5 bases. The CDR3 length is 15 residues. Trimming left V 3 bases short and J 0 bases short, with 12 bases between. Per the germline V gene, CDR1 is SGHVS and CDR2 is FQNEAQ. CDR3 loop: CASSFYLAASYEQYF. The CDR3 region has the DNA TGTGCCAGCAGCTTCTACCTAGCCGCCTCCTACGAGCAGTACTTC.

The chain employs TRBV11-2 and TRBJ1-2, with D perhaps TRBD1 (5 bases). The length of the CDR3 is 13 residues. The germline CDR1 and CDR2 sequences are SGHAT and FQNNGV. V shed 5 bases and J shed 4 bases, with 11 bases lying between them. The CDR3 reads CASSLSTGYGYTF. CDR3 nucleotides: TGTGCCAGCAGCCTTAGTACAGGCTATGGCTACACCTTC. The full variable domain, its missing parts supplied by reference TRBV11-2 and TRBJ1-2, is EAGVAQSPRYKIIEKRQSVAFWCNPISGHATLYWYQQILGQGPKLLIQFQNNGVVDDSQLPKDRFSAERLKGVDSTLKIQPAKLEDSAVYLCASSLSTGYGYTFGSGTRLTVV.

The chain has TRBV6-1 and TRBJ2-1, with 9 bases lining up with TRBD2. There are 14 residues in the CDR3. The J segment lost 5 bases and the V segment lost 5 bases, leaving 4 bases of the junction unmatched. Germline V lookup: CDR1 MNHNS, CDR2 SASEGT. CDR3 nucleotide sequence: TGTGCCAGCAGTATAGCGGGGGAACACAATGAGCAGTTCTTC. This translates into CASSIAGEHNEQFF.

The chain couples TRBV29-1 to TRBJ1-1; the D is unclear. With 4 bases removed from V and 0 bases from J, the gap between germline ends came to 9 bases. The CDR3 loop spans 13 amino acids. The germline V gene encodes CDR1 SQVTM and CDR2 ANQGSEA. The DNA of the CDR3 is TGCAGCGTTGGTGGGCTCATGAACACTGAAGCTTTCTTT. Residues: CSVGGLMNTEAFF.

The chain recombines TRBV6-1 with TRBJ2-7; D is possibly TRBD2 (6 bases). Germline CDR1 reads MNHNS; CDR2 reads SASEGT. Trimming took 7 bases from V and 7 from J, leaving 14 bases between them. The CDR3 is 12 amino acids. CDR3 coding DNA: TGTGCCAGCAACGAAATAGGAGGGGAGCAGTACTTC. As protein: CASNEIGGEQYF.

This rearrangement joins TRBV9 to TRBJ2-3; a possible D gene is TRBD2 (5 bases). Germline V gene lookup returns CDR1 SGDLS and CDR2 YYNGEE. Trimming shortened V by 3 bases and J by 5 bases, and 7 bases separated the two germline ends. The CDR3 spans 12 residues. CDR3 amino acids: CASSASGDTQYF. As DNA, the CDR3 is TGTGCCAGCAGCGCCAGCGGAGATACGCAGTATTTT. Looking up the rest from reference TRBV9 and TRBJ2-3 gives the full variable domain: DSGVTQTPKHLITATGQRVTLRCSPRSGDLSVYWYQQSLDQGLQFLIQYYNGEERAKGNILERFSAQQFPDLHSELNLSSLELGDSALYFCASSASGDTQYFGPGTRLTVL.

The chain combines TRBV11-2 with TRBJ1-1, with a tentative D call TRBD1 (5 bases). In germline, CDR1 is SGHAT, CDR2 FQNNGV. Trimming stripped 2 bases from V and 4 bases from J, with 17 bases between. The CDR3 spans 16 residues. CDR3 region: CASSLKSWGVPTEAFF. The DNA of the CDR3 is TGTGCCAGCAGCTTAAAATCCTGGGGGGTGCCCACTGAAGCTTTCTTT.

The DNA of the CDR3 is TGTGCCAGCAGCTTGGTTGGCGGGAGAGCCTCCTACAATGAGCAGTTCTTC. Translating gives CASSLVGGRASYNEQFF. This chain uses TRBV5-6 with TRBJ2-1; 7 nucleotides align to TRBD2. The CDR3 runs 17 residues. In germline, CDR1 is SGHDT, CDR2 YYEEEE. Trimming cost V 0 bases and J 0 bases; bases outside gene matches: 6.

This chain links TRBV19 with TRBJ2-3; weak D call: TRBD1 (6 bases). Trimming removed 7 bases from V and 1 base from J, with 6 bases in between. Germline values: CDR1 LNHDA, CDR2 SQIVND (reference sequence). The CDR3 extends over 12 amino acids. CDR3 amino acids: CASNRGTDTQYF. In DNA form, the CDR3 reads TGTGCCAGTAACAGGGGCACAGATACGCAGTATTTT.

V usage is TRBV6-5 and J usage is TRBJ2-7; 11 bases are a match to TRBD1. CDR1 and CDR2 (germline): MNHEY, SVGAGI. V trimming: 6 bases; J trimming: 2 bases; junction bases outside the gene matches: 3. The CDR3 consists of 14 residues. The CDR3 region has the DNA TGTGCCAGCAGGCAGGGACAGGGGGCCTACGAGCAGTACTTC. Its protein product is CASRQGQGAYEQYF.

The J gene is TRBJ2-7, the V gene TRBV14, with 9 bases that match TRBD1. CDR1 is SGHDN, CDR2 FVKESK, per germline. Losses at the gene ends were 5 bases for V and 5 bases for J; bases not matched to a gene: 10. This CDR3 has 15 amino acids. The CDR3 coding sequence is TGTGCCAGCAGCACGCCGGGACAGGGTTCCCACGAGCAGTACTTC. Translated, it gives CASSTPGQGSHEQYF.

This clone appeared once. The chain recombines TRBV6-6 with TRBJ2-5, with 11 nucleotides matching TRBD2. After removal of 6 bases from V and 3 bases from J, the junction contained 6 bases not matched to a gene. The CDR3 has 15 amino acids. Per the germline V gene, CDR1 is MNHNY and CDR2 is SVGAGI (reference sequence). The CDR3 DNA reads TGTGCCAGCAGAACTGGGACTAGCGGAGAAGAGACCCAGTACTTC. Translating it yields CASRTGTSGEETQYF.

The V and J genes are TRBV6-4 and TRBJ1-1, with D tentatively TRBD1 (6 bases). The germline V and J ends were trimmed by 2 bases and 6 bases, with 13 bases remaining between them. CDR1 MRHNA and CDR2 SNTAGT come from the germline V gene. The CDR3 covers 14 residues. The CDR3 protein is CASSDVDGGPEAFF. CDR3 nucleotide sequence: TGTGCCAGCAGTGACGTCGACGGGGGGCCTGAAGCTTTCTTT.

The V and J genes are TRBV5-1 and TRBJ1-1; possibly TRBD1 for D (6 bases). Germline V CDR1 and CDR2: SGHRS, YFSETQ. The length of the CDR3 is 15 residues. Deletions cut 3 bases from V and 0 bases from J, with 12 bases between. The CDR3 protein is CASSSSDSMNTEAFF. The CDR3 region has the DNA TGCGCCAGCAGCTCCTCGGACAGCATGAACACTGAAGCTTTCTTT.

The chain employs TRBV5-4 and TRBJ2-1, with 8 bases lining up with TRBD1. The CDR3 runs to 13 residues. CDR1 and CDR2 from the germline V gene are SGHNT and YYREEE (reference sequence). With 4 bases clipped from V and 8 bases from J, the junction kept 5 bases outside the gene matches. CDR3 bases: TGTGCCAGCAGCCGAAAGACAGGGGATGAGCAGTTCTTC. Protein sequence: CASSRKTGDEQFF.

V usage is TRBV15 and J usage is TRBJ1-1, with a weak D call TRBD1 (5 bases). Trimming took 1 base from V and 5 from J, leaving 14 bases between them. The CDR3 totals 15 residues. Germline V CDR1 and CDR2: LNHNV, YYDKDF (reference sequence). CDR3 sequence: CATSRGGIWGTEAFF. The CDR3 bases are TGTGCCACCAGCAGAGGCGGGATTTGGGGGACTGAAGCTTTCTTT.

CDR3 loop: CASGDRTEAFF. The CDR3 region has the DNA TGTGCCAGCGGGGACAGAACTGAAGCTTTCTTT. J is TRBJ1-1 and V is TRBV14; 7 bases are a match to TRBD1. Germline V gene data show CDR1 as SGHDN and CDR2 as FVKESK. The CDR3 consists of 11 residues. V lost 8 bases and J lost 5; bases outside the gene matches: 2.

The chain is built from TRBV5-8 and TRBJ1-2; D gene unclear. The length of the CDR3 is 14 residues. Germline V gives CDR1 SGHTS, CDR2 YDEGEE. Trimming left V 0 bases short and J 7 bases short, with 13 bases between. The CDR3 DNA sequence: TGTGCCAGCAGCTTGGGTTTCGCTCGGGGTGGCTACACCTTC. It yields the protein CASSLGFARGGYTF.

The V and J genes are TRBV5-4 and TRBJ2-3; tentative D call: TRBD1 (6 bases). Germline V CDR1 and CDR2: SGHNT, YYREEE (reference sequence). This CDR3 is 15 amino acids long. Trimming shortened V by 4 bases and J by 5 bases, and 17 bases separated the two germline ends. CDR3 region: CASSAFGTNIDTQYF. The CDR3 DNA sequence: TGTGCCAGCAGCGCTTTTGGGACAAATATAGATACGCAGTATTTT.